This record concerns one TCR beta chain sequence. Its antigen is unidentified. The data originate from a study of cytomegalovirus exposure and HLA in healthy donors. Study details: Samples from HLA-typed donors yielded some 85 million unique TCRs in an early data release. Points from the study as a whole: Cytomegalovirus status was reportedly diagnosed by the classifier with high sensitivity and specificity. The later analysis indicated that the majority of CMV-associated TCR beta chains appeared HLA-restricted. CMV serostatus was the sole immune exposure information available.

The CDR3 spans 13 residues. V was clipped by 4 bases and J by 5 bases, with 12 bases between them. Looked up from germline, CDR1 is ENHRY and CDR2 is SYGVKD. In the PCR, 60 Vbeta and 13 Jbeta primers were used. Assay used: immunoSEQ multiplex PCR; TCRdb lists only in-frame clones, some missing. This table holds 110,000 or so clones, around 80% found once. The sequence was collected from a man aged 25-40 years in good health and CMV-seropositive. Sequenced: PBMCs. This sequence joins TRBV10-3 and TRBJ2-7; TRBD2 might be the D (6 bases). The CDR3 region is CAISGNPGDEQYF. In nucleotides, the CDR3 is TGTGCCATCAGTGGCAATCCGGGGGACGAGCAGTACTTC.